This T cell receptor (beta chain) was obtained from a study of PD-1 blockade in mismatch repair-deficient tumors. CDR1 and CDR2 from the germline V gene are SNHLY and FYNNEI. This CDR3 comprises 15 residues. V was cut by 3 bases and J by 5 bases, with 16 bases left in between. The data were produced by immunoSEQ multiplex PCR, yet TCRdb's version contains in-frame clones alone and is incomplete. Here the sample spans fewer than 100,000 clones, about 84% being singletons. Material: peripheral blood, obtained 12 weeks after starting pembrolizumab. The chain links TRBV2 to TRBJ1-2; D unresolved. This receptor was obtained from an adult with mismatch repair-deficient cancer. CDR3 sequence reads: CASSEWAGGRYGYTF. CDR3 in DNA: TGTGCCAGCAGTGAGTGGGCAGGAGGACGATATGGCTACACCTTC.